This TCR beta chain is drawn from a study of T cells in localized non-small cell lung cancer. Profiled with immunoSEQ multiplex PCR; TCRdb holds only in-frame clones, not every one. This table has 60,000 to 65,000 clones, roughly 90% appearing once. Germline CDR1 reads LNHDA; CDR2 reads SQIVND (reference sequence). The CDR3 has 16 amino acids. With V trimmed by 0 bases and J by 3 bases, 5 bases remained unmatched. The starting material was peripheral blood, obtained before any cancer treatment. The receptor's source is a woman aged 40-70 years with stage I lung adenocarcinoma. V gene TRBV19 combines with J gene TRBJ2-1; TRBD2 matches 7 bases. The CDR3 DNA reads TGTGCCAGTAGTATAGATCCAGCGGGATACTACAATGAGCAGTTCTTC. Protein product: CASSIDPAGYYNEQFF.